This TCR beta chain is from a study of OX40 agonist ivuxolimab in advanced cancers. Study-level information: Dose-escalation patients had hepatocellular carcinoma, melanoma, renal cell or head and neck cancer. Among those enrolled, mean age was about 58 years (range about 23 to 85) and approximately 80% were male. Findings and caveats of the study: At doses 0.1 to 3.0 mg/kg, CD4+ and CD8+ clones expanded. Certain nonresponders likewise exhibited a low normalized T-cell clonal expansion.

Generated by immunoSEQ multiplex PCR, the TCRdb table keeps only in-frame clones and is missing some. Of tens of thousands of clones in the sample, 81% were seen once. The CDR3 consists of 12 residues. With 6 bases removed from V and 6 bases from J, the gap between germline ends came to 13 bases. The germline gives CDR1 SQVTM, CDR2 ANQGSEA. Note on this clone: Its antigen is not identified. Other DNA sequences in the sample encode the same CDR3.

This chain connects TRBV29-1 to TRBJ2-3; TRBD2 might be the D (7 bases). This clonotype was obtained from an adult with an advanced solid tumor such as melanoma, head and neck, liver or kidney cancer. This sample comprised CD4+ or CD8+ T cells sorted from blood, obtained in a trial of the OX40 agonist ivuxolimab. CDR3 region: CSVGRGPDTQYF. The CDR3 DNA is TGCAGCGTGGGGCGGGGGCCCGATACGCAGTATTTT.